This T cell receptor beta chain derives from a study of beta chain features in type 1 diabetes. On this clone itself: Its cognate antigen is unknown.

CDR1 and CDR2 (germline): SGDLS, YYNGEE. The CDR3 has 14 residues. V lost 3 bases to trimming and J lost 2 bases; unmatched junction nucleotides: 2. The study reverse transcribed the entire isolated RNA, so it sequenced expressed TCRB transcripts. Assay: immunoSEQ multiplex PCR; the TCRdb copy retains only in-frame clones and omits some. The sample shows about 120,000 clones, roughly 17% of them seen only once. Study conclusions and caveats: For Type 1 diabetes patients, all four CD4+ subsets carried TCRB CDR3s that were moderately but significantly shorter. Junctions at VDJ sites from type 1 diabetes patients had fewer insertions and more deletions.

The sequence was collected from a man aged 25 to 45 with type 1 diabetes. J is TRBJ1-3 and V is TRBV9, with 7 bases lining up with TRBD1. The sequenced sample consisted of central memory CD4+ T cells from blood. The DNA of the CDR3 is TGTGCCAGCAGCGGCCAGGGGGCTGGAAACACCATATATTTT. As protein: CASSGQGAGNTIYF.